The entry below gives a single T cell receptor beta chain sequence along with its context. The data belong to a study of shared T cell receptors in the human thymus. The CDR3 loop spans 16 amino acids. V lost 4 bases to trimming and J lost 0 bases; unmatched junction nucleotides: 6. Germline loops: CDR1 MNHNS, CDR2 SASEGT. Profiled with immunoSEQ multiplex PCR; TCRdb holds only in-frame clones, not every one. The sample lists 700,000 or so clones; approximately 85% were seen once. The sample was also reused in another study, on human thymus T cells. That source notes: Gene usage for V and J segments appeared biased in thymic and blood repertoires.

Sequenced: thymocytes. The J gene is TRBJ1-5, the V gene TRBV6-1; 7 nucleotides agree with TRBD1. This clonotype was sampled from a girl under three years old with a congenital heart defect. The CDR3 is CASSGRDSYSNQPQHF. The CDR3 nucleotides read TGTGCCAGCAGTGGCCGGGACAGCTATAGCAATCAGCCCCAGCATTTT.